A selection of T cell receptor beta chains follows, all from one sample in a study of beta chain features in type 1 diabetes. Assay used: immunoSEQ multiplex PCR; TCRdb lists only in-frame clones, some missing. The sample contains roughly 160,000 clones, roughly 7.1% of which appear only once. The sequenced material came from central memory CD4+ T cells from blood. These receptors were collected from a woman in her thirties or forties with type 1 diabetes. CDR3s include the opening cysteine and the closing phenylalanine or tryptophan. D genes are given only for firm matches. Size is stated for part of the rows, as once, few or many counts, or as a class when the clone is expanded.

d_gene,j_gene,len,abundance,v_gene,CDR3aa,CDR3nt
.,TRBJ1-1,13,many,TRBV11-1,CASSNRENTEAFF,TGTGCCAGCAGCAACCGGGAGAACACTGAAGCTTTCTTT
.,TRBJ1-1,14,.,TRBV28,CASSLRGGSTEAFF,TGTGCCAGCAGTTTGCGGGGGGGTTCCACTGAAGCTTTCTTT
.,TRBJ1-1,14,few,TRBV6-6,CASRWTDMNTEAFF,TGTGCCAGCAGGTGGACGGACATGAACACTGAAGCTTTCTTT
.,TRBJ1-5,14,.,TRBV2,CASSVARGDQPQHF,TGTGCCAGCAGTGTGGCCAGGGGCGATCAGCCCCAGCATTTT
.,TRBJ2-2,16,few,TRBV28,CASNPTDQGISGELFF,TGTGCCAGCAATCCGACCGACCAGGGAATTAGCGGGGAGCTGTTTTTT
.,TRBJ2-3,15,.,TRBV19,CASSPRRQGTDTQYF,TGTGCCAGTAGTCCGCGGAGGCAGGGGACAGATACGCAGTATTTT
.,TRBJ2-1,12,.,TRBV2,CASSEARGGQFF,TGTGCCAGCAGTGAAGCGAGGGGGGGGCAGTTCTTC
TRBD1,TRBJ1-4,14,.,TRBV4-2,CASSPGGGGEKLFF,TGTGCCAGCAGCCCAGGGGGCGGTGGTGAAAAACTGTTTTTT
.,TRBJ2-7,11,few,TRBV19,CASGRGYEQYF,TGTGCCAGTGGTCGGGGCTACGAGCAGTACTTC
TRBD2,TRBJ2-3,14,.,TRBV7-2,CASSLGLAGDTQYF,TGTGCCAGCAGCCTGGGACTAGCGGGGGATACGCAGTATTTT
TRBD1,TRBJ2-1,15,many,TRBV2,CASSPGQGTYNEQFF,TGTGCCAGCAGTCCCGGACAGGGGACCTACAATGAGCAGTTCTTC
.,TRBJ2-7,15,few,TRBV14,CASSRLLGTGYEQYF,TGTGCCAGCAGCCGACTCCTAGGTACTGGGTACGAGCAGTACTTC
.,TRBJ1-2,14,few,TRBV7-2,CASSLGFGSDGYTF,TGTGCCAGCAGCTTAGGTTTCGGGTCCGATGGCTACACCTTC
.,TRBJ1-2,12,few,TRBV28,CASSWADYGYTF,TGTGCCAGCAGTTGGGCAGACTATGGCTACACCTTC
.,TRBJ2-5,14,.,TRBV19,CASSIGGPVETQYF,TGTGCCAGTAGTATAGGGGGGCCGGTGGAGACCCAGTACTTC
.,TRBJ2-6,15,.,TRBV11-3,CASSSGSGGANVLTF,TGTGCCAGCAGCTCGGGGTCCGGTGGGGCCAACGTCCTGACTTTC
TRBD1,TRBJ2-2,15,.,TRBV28,CASSVGTGRVGELFF,TGTGCCAGCAGTGTTGGGACAGGGAGGGTCGGGGAGCTGTTTTTT
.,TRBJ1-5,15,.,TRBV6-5,CASSYSGGNNQPQHF,TGTGCCAGCAGTTACTCGGGGGGTAACAATCAGCCCCAGCATTTT
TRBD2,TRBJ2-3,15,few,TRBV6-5,CASSPGLADTDTQYF,TGTGCCAGCAGCCCGGGACTAGCGGACACAGATACGCAGTATTTT
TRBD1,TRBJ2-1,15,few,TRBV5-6,CASSLGQGHYNEQFF,TGTGCCAGCAGCTTGGGACAGGGGCACTACAATGAGCAGTTCTTC
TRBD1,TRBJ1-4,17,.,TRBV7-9,CASSLGWTGVTNEKLFF,TGTGCCAGCAGCTTAGGATGGACAGGGGTAACTAATGAAAAACTGTTTTTT
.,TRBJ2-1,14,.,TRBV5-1,CASTPLGQTPEQFF,TGCGCCAGCACCCCCTTGGGCCAGACGCCAGAGCAGTTCTTC
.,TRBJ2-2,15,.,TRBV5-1,CASRVGDSGTGELFF,TGCGCCAGCAGGGTCGGGGACTCGGGCACCGGGGAGCTGTTTTTT
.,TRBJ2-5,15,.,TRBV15,CATSRDRLARETQYF,TGTGCCACCAGCAGAGATAGGCTAGCGAGGGAGACCCAGTACTTC
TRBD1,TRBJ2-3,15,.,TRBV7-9,CASSPRTGSTDTQYF,TGTGCCAGCAGCCCAAGGACAGGGAGCACAGATACGCAGTATTTT
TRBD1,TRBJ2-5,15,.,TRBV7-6,CASSLGTGLRETQYF,TGTGCCAGCAGCTTGGGGACAGGGCTGAGGGAGACCCAGTACTTC
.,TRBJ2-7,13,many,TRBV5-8,CASTPRGNYEQYF,TGTGCCAGCACCCCTCGGGGGAACTACGAGCAGTACTTC
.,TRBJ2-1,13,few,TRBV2,CASSADSYNEQFF,TGTGCCAGCAGTGCCGACAGCTACAATGAGCAGTTCTTC
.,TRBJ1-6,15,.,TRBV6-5,CASSSLPGWNSPLHF,TGTGCCAGCAGTTCTCTCCCAGGTTGGAATTCACCCCTCCACTTT
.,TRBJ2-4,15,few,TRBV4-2,CASSQEATGTNIQYF,TGTGCCAGCAGCCAGGAAGCGACAGGGACTAACATTCAGTACTTC
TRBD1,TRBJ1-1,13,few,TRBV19,CASTAGGVPEAFF,TGTGCCAGTACCGCAGGGGGCGTTCCTGAAGCTTTCTTT
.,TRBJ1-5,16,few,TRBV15,CATSSLAGKSNQPQHF,TGTGCCACCAGCTCCCTGGCAGGGAAAAGCAATCAGCCCCAGCATTTT
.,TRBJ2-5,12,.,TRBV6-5,CASIGSGETQYF,TGTGCCAGCATCGGGTCTGGGGAGACCCAGTACTTC
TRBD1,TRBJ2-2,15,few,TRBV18,CASSPGTGDTGELFF,TGTGCCAGCTCACCGGGGACAGGGGACACCGGGGAGCTGTTTTTT
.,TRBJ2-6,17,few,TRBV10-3,CAINRGRDSSGANVLTF,TGTGCCATCAATAGGGGCAGGGATAGCTCTGGGGCCAACGTCCTGACTTTC